A selection of T cell receptor beta chains follows, all from one sample in a study of a mutant IDH1 vaccine in newly diagnosed glioma. For these receptors, no antigen is known. Sequenced by immunoSEQ multiplex PCR; TCRdb stores in-frame clones only, minus some. The sample shows 73,000 or so clones, roughly 80% of them seen only once. This specimen was PBMCs, taken from a glioma patient whose treatment included an IDH1 peptide vaccine. Every receptor here comes from a man younger than 35 with glioma. CDR3s leave out the opening cysteine and the closing phenylalanine or tryptophan. Each record gives: V gene, J gene, CDR3 protein.

TRBV30	TRBJ2-2	AWSSGNTGELF
TRBV7-2	TRBJ1-2	ASSPRTGPPNYGYT
TRBV7-3	TRBJ1-2	ASSLTWGQGGGYT
TRBV5-1	TRBJ2-1	ATRTGTGHNEQF
TRBV7-3	TRBJ2-2	ASSLHLGGVRGELF
TRBV6-4	TRBJ1-5	ASTPRRAGGQPQH
TRBV6-1	TRBJ2-5	ASSRTPQETQY
TRBV27	TRBJ2-2	ASSFLLAGELF
TRBV2	TRBJ2-7	ASSEGTSYEQY
TRBV5-4	TRBJ2-5	ASSLGPQETQY
TRBV4-3	TRBJ2-6	ASSQALGYFGSGANVLT
TRBV19	TRBJ1-1	ASNTGWTEAF